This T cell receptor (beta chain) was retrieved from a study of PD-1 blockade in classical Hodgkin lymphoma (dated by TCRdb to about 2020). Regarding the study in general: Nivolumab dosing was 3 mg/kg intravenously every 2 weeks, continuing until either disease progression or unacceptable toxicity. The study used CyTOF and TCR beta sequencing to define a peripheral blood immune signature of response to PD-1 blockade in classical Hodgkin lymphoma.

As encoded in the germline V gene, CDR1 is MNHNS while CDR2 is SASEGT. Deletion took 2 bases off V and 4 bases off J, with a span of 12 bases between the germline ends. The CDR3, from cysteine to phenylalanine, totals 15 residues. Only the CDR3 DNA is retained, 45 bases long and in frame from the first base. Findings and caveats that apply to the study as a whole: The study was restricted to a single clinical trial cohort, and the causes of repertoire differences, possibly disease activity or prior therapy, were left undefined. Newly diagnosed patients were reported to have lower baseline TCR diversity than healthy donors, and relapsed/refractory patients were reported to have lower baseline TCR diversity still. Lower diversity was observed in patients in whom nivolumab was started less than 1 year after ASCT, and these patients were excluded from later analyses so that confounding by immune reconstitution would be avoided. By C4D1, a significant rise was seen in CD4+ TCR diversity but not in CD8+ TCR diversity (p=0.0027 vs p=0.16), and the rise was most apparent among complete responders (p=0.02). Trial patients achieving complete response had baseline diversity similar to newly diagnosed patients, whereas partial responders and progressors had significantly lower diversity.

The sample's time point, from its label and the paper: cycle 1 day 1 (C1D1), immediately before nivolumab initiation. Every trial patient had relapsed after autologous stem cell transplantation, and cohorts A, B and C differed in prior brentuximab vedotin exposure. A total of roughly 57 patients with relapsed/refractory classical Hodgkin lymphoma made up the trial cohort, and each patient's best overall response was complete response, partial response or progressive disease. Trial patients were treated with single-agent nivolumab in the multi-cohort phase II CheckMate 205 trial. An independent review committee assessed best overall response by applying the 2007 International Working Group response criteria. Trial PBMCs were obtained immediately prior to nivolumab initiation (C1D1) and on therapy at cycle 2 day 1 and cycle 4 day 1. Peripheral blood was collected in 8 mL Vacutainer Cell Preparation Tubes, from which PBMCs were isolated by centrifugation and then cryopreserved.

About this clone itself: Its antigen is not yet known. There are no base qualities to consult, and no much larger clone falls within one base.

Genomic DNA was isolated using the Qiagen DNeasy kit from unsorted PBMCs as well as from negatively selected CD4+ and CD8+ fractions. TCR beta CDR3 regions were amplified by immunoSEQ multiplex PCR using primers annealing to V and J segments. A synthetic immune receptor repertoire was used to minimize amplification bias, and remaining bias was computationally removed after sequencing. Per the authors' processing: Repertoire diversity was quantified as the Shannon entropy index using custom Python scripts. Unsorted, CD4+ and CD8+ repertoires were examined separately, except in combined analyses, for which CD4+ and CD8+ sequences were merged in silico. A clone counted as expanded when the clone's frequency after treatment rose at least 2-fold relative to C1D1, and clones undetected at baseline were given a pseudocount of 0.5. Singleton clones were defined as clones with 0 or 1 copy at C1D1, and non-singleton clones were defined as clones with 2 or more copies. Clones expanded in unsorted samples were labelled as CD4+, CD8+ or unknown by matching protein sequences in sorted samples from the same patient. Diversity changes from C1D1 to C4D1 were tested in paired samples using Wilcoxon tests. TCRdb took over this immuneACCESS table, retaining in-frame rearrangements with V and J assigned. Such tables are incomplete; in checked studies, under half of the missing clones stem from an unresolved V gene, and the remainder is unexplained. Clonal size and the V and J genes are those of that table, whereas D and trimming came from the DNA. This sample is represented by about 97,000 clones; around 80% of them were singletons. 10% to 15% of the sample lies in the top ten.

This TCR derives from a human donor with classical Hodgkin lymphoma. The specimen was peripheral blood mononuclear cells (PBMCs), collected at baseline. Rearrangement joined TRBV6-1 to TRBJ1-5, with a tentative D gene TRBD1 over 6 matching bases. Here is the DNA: TGTGCCAGCAGTGAACGAGGGGGACGGAATCAGCCCCAGCATTTT. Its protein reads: CASSERGGRNQPQHF.